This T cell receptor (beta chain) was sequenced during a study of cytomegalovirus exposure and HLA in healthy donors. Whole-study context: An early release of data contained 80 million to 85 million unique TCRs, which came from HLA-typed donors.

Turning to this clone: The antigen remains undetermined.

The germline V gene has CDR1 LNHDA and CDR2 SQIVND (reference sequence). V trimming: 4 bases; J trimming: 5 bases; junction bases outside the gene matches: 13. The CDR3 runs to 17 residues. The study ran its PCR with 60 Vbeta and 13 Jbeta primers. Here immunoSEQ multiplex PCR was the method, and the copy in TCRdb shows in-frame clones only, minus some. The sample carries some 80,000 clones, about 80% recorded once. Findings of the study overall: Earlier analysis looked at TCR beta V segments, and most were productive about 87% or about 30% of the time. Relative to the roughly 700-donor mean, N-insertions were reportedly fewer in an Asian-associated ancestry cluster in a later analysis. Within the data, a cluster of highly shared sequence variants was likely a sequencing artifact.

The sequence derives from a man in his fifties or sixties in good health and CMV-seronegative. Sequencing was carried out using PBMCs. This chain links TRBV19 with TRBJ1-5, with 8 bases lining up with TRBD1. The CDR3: CASSTPRTGQGYQPQHF. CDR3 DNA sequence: TGTGCCAGTAGTACCCCCCGGACAGGGCAAGGGTATCAGCCCCAGCATTTT.